This is a list of T cell receptor beta chains from one sample in a study of T cell clusters in autoimmune cytopenias. TCRdb reanalyzed the multiplex PCR reads, giving one entry per CDR3 protein sequence and no DNA. The listing records some 3,300 distinct CDR3 sequences. Sequencing input: peripheral blood. The source is a human donor with an autoimmune cytopenia or autoimmune hepatitis (not recorded which). Both conserved end residues are part of each CDR3. The size of a clone is reported for some rows only, either as once, few or many, or as a class for expanded clones.

CDR3aa,v_gene,abundance,j_gene
CASSLWLAGGNTGELFF,TRBV6-2/TRBV6-3,-,TRBJ2-2
CASNAGTGVREQYF,TRBV7-2,medium-sized,TRBJ2-7
CAISDWSNQPQHF,TRBV10-3,-,TRBJ1-5
CASSLSVNTEAFF,TRBV7-6,-,TRBJ1-1
CSARDPVRGTDTQYF,TRBV20-1,-,TRBJ2-3
CAGGRAWNEQFF,TRBV10-3,medium-sized,TRBJ2-1
CAWSGTGETQYF,TRBV30,-,TRBJ2-7
CASGLDRGYEQYF,TRBV12-5,medium-sized,TRBJ2-7
CASTPAGIHEQYF,TRBV27,medium-sized,TRBJ2-7
CASSGAGSPAYERYF,TRBV6-5,-,TRBJ2-7
CASSLGLAAGETQYF,TRBV5-4,large,TRBJ2-5
CASSLGYWTQYF,TRBV7-2,-,TRBJ2-5
CASSPRGYGYTF,TRBV27,medium-sized,TRBJ1-2
CASSFNSGSLRTYEQYF,TRBV5-6,-,TRBJ2-7
CASSLAPKIRVLHPYEQYF,TRBV7-9,-,TRBJ2-7
CASRELAGVPPDTQYF,TRBV6-5,medium-sized,TRBJ2-3
CASHERGGQKTQYF,TRBV27,-,TRBJ2-5
CASSSVGTQYF,TRBV12-3/TRBV12-4,-,TRBJ2-5
CASSLLVTKYSYEQYF,TRBV6-5,medium-sized,TRBJ2-7
CASSSWGEDTQYF,TRBV5-6,-,TRBJ2-3
CASSSPVGDDYGYTF,TRBV6-2/TRBV6-3,-,TRBJ1-2
CSVDSGGEGQPQHF,TRBV29-1,-,TRBJ1-5